What follows are 12 T cell receptor beta chains derived from one specimen sequenced in a study of CD8 T cells in ankylosing spondylitis. TCRdb independently ran MiXCR on the 5' RACE reads; one entry per CDR3 protein. The sample holds tens of thousands of distinct CDR3 sequences; about 2.5% are singletons and the top ten take under 6%. Sequencing used blood, either unsorted or a sorted T cell fraction (not recorded which). These receptors were taken from a male donor with ankylosing spondylitis or in good health (not recorded which).

This clonotype was detected ten times or more. The V and J genes are TRBV9 and TRBJ2-3; 13 nucleotides match TRBD2. With 4 bases clipped from V and 5 bases from J, the junction kept 4 bases outside the gene matches. Germline CDR1 reads SGDLS; CDR2 reads YYNGEE. The CDR3 contains 15 residues. The chain's CDR3 is CASSPRTSGRDTQYF. The DNA of the CDR3 is TGTGCCAGCAGCCCCCGGACTAGCGGGAGAGATACGCAGTATTTT.

This clonotype occurred many times. The chain recombines TRBV9 with TRBJ2-4; D not resolved. Germline assignment: CDR1 SGDLS and CDR2 YYNGEE. V was shortened by 0 bases and J by 0 bases, with 4 bases between the two germline ends. The CDR3 loop spans 14 amino acids. The CDR3, as DNA: TGTGCCAGCAGCGTAGGGACAGCCAAAAACATTCAGTACTTC. Translated, it gives CASSVGTAKNIQYF.

This clonotype has at least ten counts. The chain couples TRBV9 to TRBJ2-3; 7 nucleotides agree with TRBD2. CDR3 length equals 14 residues. Germline CDR1 is SGDLS and CDR2 is YYNGEE. Losses at the gene ends were 7 bases for V and 2 bases for J; bases not matched to a gene: 7. The CDR3 loop is CASGSGTNTDTQYF. CDR3 DNA: TGTGCCAGCGGAAGCGGGACCAACACAGATACGCAGTATTTT.

This clonotype was recorded at least ten times. V gene TRBV9 combines with J gene TRBJ2-5, with D unclear. The CDR3 covers 14 residues. Trimming pared 1 base from V and 3 bases from J, leaving 10 bases between. Germline V CDR1 and CDR2: SGDLS, YYNGEE. CDR3 nucleotide sequence: TGTGCCAGCAGCGTATCGAGTCGAGAAGAGACCCAGTACTTC. As protein: CASSVSSREETQYF.

Ten or more counts support this clonotype. The V gene is TRBV9, the J gene TRBJ2-2; 12 bases line up with TRBD2. The germline CDR1 and CDR2 sequences are SGDLS and YYNGEE. The CDR3 extends over 17 amino acids. With 3 bases clipped from V and 5 bases from J, the junction kept 8 bases outside the gene matches. The CDR3 bases are TGTGCCAGCAGCGACCGACTAGCGGGAGAGGGTACCGGGGAGCTGTTTTTT. Residues: CASSDRLAGEGTGELFF.

This clonotype was detected many times. The J gene is TRBJ2-3, the V gene TRBV9; 10 bases fit TRBD1. This CDR3 contains 15 residues. Germline assignment: CDR1 SGDLS and CDR2 YYNGEE. The V segment lost 3 bases and the J segment 4 bases; nucleotides outside the gene matches: 5. Here the CDR3 reads CASSARGTGADTQYF. In nucleotides, the CDR3 is TGTGCCAGCAGCGCCCGCGGGACAGGGGCAGATACGCAGTATTTT.

This clonotype was counted many times. The genes are TRBV9 and TRBJ2-5; D remains ambiguous. Trimming shortened V by 4 bases and J by 2 bases, and 12 bases separated the two germline ends. This CDR3 spans 14 amino acids. Germline CDR1 is SGDLS and CDR2 is YYNGEE. As DNA, the CDR3 is TGTGCCAGCAGCTTCCGGTACACACAAGAGACCCAGTACTTC. It codes for CASSFRYTQETQYF.

This clonotype was counted at least ten times. This sequence joins TRBV9 and TRBJ2-3; D is ambiguous. The CDR3 loop spans 15 amino acids. V gave up 0 bases and J gave up 3 bases, with 11 bases separating them. Germline assignment: CDR1 SGDLS and CDR2 YYNGEE. CDR3 DNA sequence: TGTGCCAGCAGCGTAGCGGGTCAGATTACAGATACGCAGTATTTT. Its protein is CASSVAGQITDTQYF.

This clonotype appeared many times. The rearrangement joins TRBV9 to TRBJ2-1; the D is unclear. V lost 0 bases and J lost 5, with 12 bases in between. This CDR3 is built from 15 residues. Germline loops: CDR1 SGDLS, CDR2 YYNGEE. CDR3 bases: TGTGCCAGCAGCGTAGCTTCGTGGTCCAACAATGAGCAGTTCTTC. This encodes CASSVASWSNNEQFF.

This clonotype showed up many times. J is TRBJ2-1 and V is TRBV9; D is tentatively TRBD1 or TRBD2 (7 bases each). Germline CDR1 reads SGDLS; CDR2 reads YYNGEE. CDR3 length: 16 amino acids. V lost 5 bases, J lost 2 bases, and 17 bases lay in between. The CDR3, as DNA: TGTGCCAGCAGGGGAGGGGCCACAGGGGCCTACAATGAGCAGTTCTTC. Translated: CASRGGATGAYNEQFF.

This clonotype was counted ten times or more. This chain joins TRBV9 and TRBJ2-1; 12 positions agree with TRBD2. Per the germline V gene, CDR1 is SGDLS and CDR2 is YYNGEE. Trimming removed 4 bases from V and 2 bases from J; junction bases left unmatched: 4. This CDR3 has 16 residues. The CDR3 reads CASSRRLAGAYNEQFF. The CDR3 DNA is TGTGCCAGCAGCCGAAGACTAGCGGGAGCCTACAATGAGCAGTTCTTC.

Relative to its sample, this clonotype is medium-sized (0.01 to 0.1%). The V call is TRBV9, the J call TRBJ2-1; D unclear. Germline-derived CDR1 and CDR2 are SGDLS and YYNGEE. The CDR3 extends over 14 amino acids. With 0 bases removed from V and 7 bases from J, the gap between germline ends came to 11 bases. This chain's CDR3 is CASSVEVWPNEQFF. The CDR3 DNA reads TGTGCCAGCAGCGTAGAGGTTTGGCCGAATGAGCAGTTCTTC.